This is a list of T cell receptor beta chains from one sample in a study of regulatory T cells in long-lasting Graves disease. MiXCR, applied by TCRdb to the multiplex PCR reads, yields one record per CDR3 protein. The sample shows 300,000 to 400,000 distinct CDR3 sequences, around 15% of them seen only once. This sample was shared with a second study, whose subject was T cells in Graves' hyperthyroidism and ophthalmopathy.

The sequenced sample was peripheral blood mononuclear cells (PBMCs), obtained at new diagnosis, from a patient treated with antithyroid drugs. The receptors stem from a man between 35 and 55 years old with Graves disease. CDR3s include the opening cysteine and the closing phenylalanine or tryptophan. The D gene is left open where the match is weak. The size field is filled for only some rows; it gives once, few, many or a size class.

V,J,size,D,CDR3,DNA
TRBV6-1,TRBJ2-2,NA,TRBD1,CASTTELTGGELFF,TGTGCCAGCACCACCGAGCTGACAGGGGGGGAGCTGTTTTTT
TRBV4-2,TRBJ2-2,many,NA,CASSQDRAGTGELFF,TGTGCCAGCAGCCAAGATAGGGCTGGCACCGGGGAGCTGTTTTTT
TRBV18,TRBJ1-4,many,NA,CASSPLSGTTNEKLFF,TGTGCCAGCTCACCACTAAGCGGGACAACTAATGAAAAACTGTTTTTT
TRBV9,TRBJ1-6,NA,NA,CASSAGGSSYNSPLHF,TGTGCCAGCAGCGCTGGGGGGAGCTCCTATAATTCACCCCTCCACTTT
TRBV9,TRBJ1-4,many,NA,CASSAGQFEKLFF,TGTGCCAGCAGCGCCGGACAGTTTGAAAAACTGTTTTTT
TRBV6-1,TRBJ2-3,many,NA,CATQVGPTQYF,TGTGCCACCCAAGTGGGCCCTACGCAGTATTTT
TRBV6-1,TRBJ1-5,NA,NA,CASILTGYSNQPQHF,TGTGCCAGCATCCTTACAGGCTACAGCAATCAGCCCCAGCATTTT
TRBV10-3,TRBJ2-2,NA,TRBD1,CAIRGQGGSGELFF,TGTGCCATCAGAGGACAGGGGGGATCCGGGGAGCTGTTTTTT
TRBV7-8,TRBJ1-3,NA,TRBD1,CASSPLGGLELGHTIYF,TGTGCCAGCAGCCCCCTAGGGGGCCTAGAGTTGGGACACACCATATATTTT
TRBV6-5,TRBJ2-3,many,NA,CASSYSGRGVMQYF,TGTGCCAGCAGTTACTCCGGGCGGGGAGTGATGCAGTATTTT
TRBV20-1,TRBJ2-3,few,NA,CSGRRGGSTDTQYF,TGCAGTGGCAGGAGGGGGGGCAGCACAGATACGCAGTATTTT
TRBV4-1,TRBJ2-7,NA,NA,CASSQGPLSREQYF,TGCGCCAGCAGCCAAGGCCCCCTCTCTCGGGAGCAGTACTTC
TRBV20-1,TRBJ2-3,many,TRBD2,CSAPHSGTSGVTDTQYF,TGCAGTGCTCCACACTCCGGGACTAGCGGGGTTACAGATACGCAGTATTTT
TRBV12-3/TRBV12-4,TRBJ2-6,few,NA,CASTRQSSGANVLTF,TGTGCCAGCACCAGACAGAGCTCTGGGGCCAACGTCCTGACTTTC
TRBV11-2,TRBJ2-5,many,NA,CASSAETQYF,TGTGCCAGCTCCGCAGAGACCCAGTACTTC
TRBV12-3/TRBV12-4,TRBJ2-3,many,TRBD2,CASSLRLAGETDTQYF,TGTGCCAGCAGTTTAAGGCTAGCGGGGGAGACAGATACGCAGTATTTT
TRBV4-1,TRBJ2-3,NA,TRBD2,CASSPRGQLAGAAQVSTQYF,TGCGCCAGCAGCCCCCGCGGGCAACTAGCGGGGGCCGCCCAGGTCAGTACGCAGTATTTT
TRBV18,TRBJ1-4,NA,TRBD1,CASSPRQGGTNEKLFF,TGTGCCAGCTCACCACGGCAGGGGGGTACTAATGAAAAACTGTTTTTT
TRBV11-3,TRBJ2-5,many,TRBD2,CASSLEGLASETQYF,TGTGCCAGCAGCTTAGAGGGACTAGCGAGCGAGACCCAGTACTTC
TRBV2,TRBJ1-2,many,TRBD1,CASRRGQLRDYGYTF,TGTGCCAGCAGGAGGGGACAGCTTCGGGACTATGGCTACACCTTC
TRBV12-5,TRBJ2-1,many,NA,CASGLVIGGTDNEQFF,TGTGCTAGTGGTTTGGTAATCGGGGGGACAGACAATGAGCAGTTCTTC
TRBV12-3/TRBV12-4,TRBJ2-5,many,NA,CASSFRVGLGETQYF,TGTGCCAGCAGTTTTCGGGTCGGTCTGGGTGAGACCCAGTACTTC
TRBV15,TRBJ1-1,many,NA,CATSSDPSPSTEAFF,TGTGCCACCAGTTCCGACCCTTCCCCGTCCACTGAAGCTTTCTTT
TRBV27,TRBJ1-2,NA,NA,CASSLDGTVNYGYTF,TGTGCCAGCAGTTTAGACGGGACGGTGAACTATGGCTACACCTTC
TRBV30,TRBJ2-2,many,NA,CAWTADSYTGELFF,TGTGCCTGGACCGCGGACAGCTACACCGGGGAGCTGTTTTTT
TRBV2,TRBJ2-5,many,NA,CASIPPSGGGETQYF,TGTGCCAGCATCCCACCATCTGGGGGCGGGGAGACCCAGTACTTC
TRBV3-1,TRBJ2-7,NA,TRBD1,CASSQIAGTGVYEQYF,TGTGCCAGCAGCCAGATAGCCGGGACAGGGGTATACGAGCAGTACTTC
TRBV6-1,TRBJ2-3,NA,TRBD2,CASRSGATSVTQYF,TGTGCCAGCAGAAGCGGGGCGACCTCAGTTACGCAGTATTTT
TRBV20-1,TRBJ2-5,many,TRBD2,CSARDGGLASLETQYF,TGCAGTGCTAGAGATGGGGGACTAGCGTCCTTAGAGACCCAGTACTTC
TRBV5-1,TRBJ2-5,many,NA,CASSRALHQETQYF,TGCGCCAGCAGCAGGGCGCTGCATCAAGAGACCCAGTACTTC
TRBV6-2/TRBV6-3,TRBJ2-1,few,NA,CASRVHPWGWFNEQFF,TGTGCCAGCAGGGTACACCCATGGGGGTGGTTCAATGAGCAGTTCTTC